Detailed here is one TCR beta chain. The assay was immunoSEQ multiplex PCR, and TCRdb's table has in-frame clones only and misses some. The table includes tens of thousands of clones, more than 80% detected once. The entry originates in a study of OX40 agonist ivuxolimab in advanced cancers. This CDR3 has 15 amino acids. Looked up from germline, CDR1 is SGHDN and CDR2 is FVKESK. Trimming stripped 2 bases from V and 0 bases from J, with 9 bases between. The sample was CD4+ or CD8+ T cells sorted from blood, taken in a trial of the OX40 agonist ivuxolimab. This sequence originates from an adult with an advanced solid tumor such as melanoma, head and neck, liver or kidney cancer. The J gene is TRBJ2-3, the V gene TRBV14; no clear D gene. The CDR3 reads CASSQRAQSTDTQYF. CDR3 nucleotides: TGTGCCAGCAGCCAAAGGGCACAGAGCACAGATACGCAGTATTTT.